The TCR beta chain described here comes from a study of OX40 agonist ivuxolimab in advanced cancers. Some clones are missing from TCRdb's copy, which holds only in-frame ones; the method was immunoSEQ multiplex PCR. The sample has fewer than 85,000 clones; around 82% are singletons. The TCR comes from an adult with an advanced solid tumor such as melanoma, head and neck, liver or kidney cancer. The sequencing used CD4+ or CD8+ T cells sorted from blood, collected in a trial of the OX40 agonist ivuxolimab.

CDR3 protein: CASSLGAAGGFSSGNTIYF. The CDR3 coding sequence is TGTGCCAGCAGCTTAGGAGCGGCGGGGGGTTTTAGCTCTGGAAACACCATATATTTT. The rearrangement uses TRBV7-6 and TRBJ1-3; maybe TRBD1 (5 bases). The V gene lost 1 base and the J gene lost 0 bases, with 19 bases spanning the gap. Germline loops: CDR1 SGHVS, CDR2 FNYEAQ. The CDR3 covers 19 residues.